The subject of this entry is one T cell receptor (beta chain). Its antigen is undetermined. The record originates from a study of OX40 agonist ivuxolimab in advanced cancers. Study overall: Enrolled patients in dose escalation had cancers that were hepatocellular carcinoma, melanoma, renal cell or head and neck cancer. Eligibility admitted prior anti-PD-1, anti-PD-L1 or anti-CTLA-4 therapy; roughly 37% had some. Points from the study as a whole: The specificity for antigen of the expanded peripheral T cells was not determined.

Sampling times: baseline, cycle 4 day 1, cycle 7 day 1. Profiling relied on immunoSEQ multiplex PCR, and the TCRdb table lists in-frame clones only, not all of them. The repertoire consists of approximately 100,000 clones, with about 83% occurring once and the leading ten covering roughly 0.52%. The CDR3 contains 16 residues. Germline assignment: CDR1 SGHVS and CDR2 FQNEAQ. Deletions cut 5 bases from V and 0 bases from J, with 15 bases between. This clonotype was sampled from an adult with an advanced solid tumor such as melanoma, head and neck, liver or kidney cancer. This chain connects TRBV7-8 to TRBJ2-3; possibly TRBD2 for D (5 bases). The sequencing here drew on CD4+ or CD8+ T cells sorted from blood, taken in a trial of the OX40 agonist ivuxolimab. DNA of the CDR3: TGTGCCAGCAGCCGCCCGAGGGCGACGAGCACAGATACGCAGTATTTT. Its protein is CASSRPRATSTDTQYF.